This T cell receptor beta chain stems from a study of cytomegalovirus exposure and HLA in healthy donors. Overall study context: Most donors, around 81% of a few hundred genotyped, fell in the Caucasian-associated ancestry cluster. Whole-study findings and limits: Excluded were some V segments that proved indistinguishable, including TRBV6-2 and TRBV6-3.

The J segment lost 7 bases and the V segment lost 0 bases, leaving 10 bases of the junction unmatched. Germline V gene lookup returns CDR1 MDHEN and CDR2 SYDVKM. CDR3 length: 17 residues. With 60 Vbeta and 13 Jbeta primers, the PCR was carried out. Data came from immunoSEQ multiplex PCR; TCRdb stores just in-frame clones and leaves some out. In the table there are tens of thousands of clones, roughly 73% of which are singletons. Notes on this clone: Its antigen is still unknown.

The sequenced sample was PBMCs. The receptor was isolated from a man aged 35-49 years in good health and CMV-seronegative. The V gene is TRBV28, the J gene TRBJ2-7, with TRBD1 identical over 12 bases. Here the CDR3 reads CASSLWGAGQGAREQYF. Here the CDR3 DNA reads TGTGCCAGCAGTTTATGGGGGGCGGGACAGGGGGCCCGGGAGCAGTACTTC.